This TCR beta chain is from a study of shared clonotypes between healthy human individuals (TCRdb year 2020). For the wider study: The cohort comprised two women and a few men aged 18 to 49 years. Leukapheresis yielded between about 0.94 and 8.9 billion PBMCs per donor. For each donor, three plates each were used for CD4 naive and CD4 memory, two plates were used for CD8 naive, and one plate was used for CD8 memory. Libraries were prepared and TCR repertoires were sequenced by different laboratories using diverse techniques, in order to increase sequencing depth and limit assay-specific biases. Blood TCR repertoires of four to six healthy adults were deeply sequenced to estimate repertoire size and the extent of clonotype sharing between individuals.

TCR CDR3 regions were amplified from genomic DNA by multiplex PCR using the deep immunoSEQ assay. For each cell subset, the extracted genomic DNA was distributed evenly across all wells of several immunoSEQ 96-well plates, and each plate served as one replicate. For sorted subsets, 200 to 250 ng of genomic DNA, equivalent to around 29,000 T cell genomes, went into each replicate PCR. Purified libraries were quantified with a Qubit 3.0 fluorometer, sized on a Bioanalyzer 2100, and re-quantified with the KAPA Library Quantification kit. Each immunoSEQ 96-well plate was sequenced on its own single-read 150-cycle Illumina NextSeq 550 flow cell. As for the authors' bioinformatics: The immunoSEQ output contained only junctional sequences without quality scores, so filtering could not match that applied to full-length reads. Sequences were annotated with PyIR, a Python wrapper for IgBLAST v1.9, and V/J genes and CDR3 were assigned using IMGT germline references. Any read was removed if the V/J assignment was weak (E-value above 1e-6), the CDR3 was missing, or the read contained stop codons, out-of-frame junctions, or ambiguous translated residues. A V3J clonotype was defined by an identical inferred V gene, J gene, and CDR3 amino acid sequence. To compute the percentage overlap between repertoires, the number of shared unique clonotypes was divided by the size of the smaller repertoire. Repertoire richness was assessed with RTK rarefaction, the Chao1 estimator, and Recon v2.1 estimates of unobserved clonotypes. OLGA was used to compute generation probabilities for all TCRbeta clonotypes that the gDNA method yielded from a few donors. TCRdb stores this immuneACCESS table with in-frame sequences only. Part of the clones is absent; in the studies checked, under half of the shortfall reflects unresolved V genes, and no reason is known for the rest. The V and J calls and clone size come from that table; D and trimming were worked out from the DNA. The sample has around 1.5 million clones on record, approximately 98% of them singletons. The ten most abundant clones make up 0.45% of the sample.

The donors were healthy, HIV-negative adults who had no recently reported acute infections or vaccinations. Only Caucasian adults living in Nashville, Tennessee, USA were represented among the donors. CD4+ T cells were enriched by magnetic negative selection; naive cells were then positively selected on CD45RA, and the negative fraction formed the memory subset. Blood was obtained by leukapheresis, after which PBMCs were separated by Ficoll-Histopaque density gradient centrifugation and cryopreserved in liquid nitrogen vapor phase. Analytical flow cytometry was used to check the purity and quantity of every magnetically sorted T cell population. From each sorted fraction, genomic DNA was isolated and quantified by UV absorbance on a Nanodrop 2000c. For CDR1 and CDR2, the germline V gene lists SGHTA and FQGTGA. Clipping removes 5 bases from V and 6 bases from J, with 6 as the unmatched junction base count. Including cysteine and phenylalanine, the CDR3 has 15 amino acids. The sequence is cut down to CDR3 DNA, 45 bases in frame from base 1.

On this clone itself: The antigen this receptor binds is unknown. No quality values exist for individual bases; no much larger clone is one base distant.

On the study overall, not on this receptor specifically: Clonotypes shared by all four sorted-subset donors showed higher generation probabilities than non-shared clonotypes. Incomplete sequencing was indicated by rarefaction of sorted-subset datasets, despite the large sequencing depth. Pairwise subsampling indicated that sequencing depth was expected to affect the degree of clonotype sharing among donors. Only blood was sampled, and tissue TCR repertoires likely differ from those in blood. Sharing across several donors was observed for around 5% of naive CD4, 3% to 3.5% of naive CD8, 2.3% of memory CD4, and roughly 0.43% of memory CD8 clonotypes. The genetic and exposure-history diversity represented was limited by the small number of donors. Estimated clonotype richness was generally larger for naive than for memory subsets.

The chain employs TRBV7-3 and TRBJ2-1; 11 nucleotides in the junction match TRBD2. The source material was naive CD4+ T cells sorted from blood. What the cell subset or site label conveys for this sample: CD45RA+ positively selected. The sequence was collected from a young man in good health. The nucleotides are TGTGCCAGCAGCCTACTAGCGGGAGTTTCCAATGAGCAGTTCTTC. This gives the protein CASSLLAGVSNEQFF.